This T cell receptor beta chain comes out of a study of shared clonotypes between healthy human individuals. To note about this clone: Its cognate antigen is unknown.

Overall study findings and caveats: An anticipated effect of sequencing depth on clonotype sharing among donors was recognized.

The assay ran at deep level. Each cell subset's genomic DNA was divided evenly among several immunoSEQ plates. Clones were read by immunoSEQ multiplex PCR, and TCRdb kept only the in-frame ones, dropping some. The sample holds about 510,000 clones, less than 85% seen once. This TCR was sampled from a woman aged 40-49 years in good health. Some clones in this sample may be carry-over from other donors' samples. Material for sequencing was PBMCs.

CDR3 sequence reads: CASSEDGLTSGRGDEQFF. CDR3 coding DNA: TGTGCCAGCAGTGAAGATGGCCTAACTAGCGGGAGGGGCGATGAGCAGTTCTTC. The gene calls are TRBV25-1 and TRBJ2-1; 13 bases align to TRBD2. The CDR3 is made up of 18 amino acids. J was trimmed by 8 bases and V by 2 bases; bases with no gene match: 12. The germline CDR1 and CDR2 sequences are MGHDK and SYGVNS.